This section outlines one TCR beta chain sequence together with its context. The germline V gene has CDR1 SGHTA and CDR2 FQGNSA. The CDR3 extends over 13 amino acids. V dropped 5 bases and J dropped 6 bases, with 10 bases sitting between them. The sample comes from a study of blood T cell repertoires in COVID-19. TCRdb keeps only in-frame clones here, not all; method: immunoSEQ multiplex PCR. The table includes some 300,000 clones, about nine tenths detected once. The sequence was collected from a woman aged 25 to 45 who had recovered from COVID-19. Sample: peripheral blood. This chain joins TRBV7-2 and TRBJ2-2; possibly TRBD1 for D (6 bases). For the CDR3, the DNA is TGTGCCAGCAGCACAGGGTTAGCCGGGGAGCTGTTTTTT. It encodes CASSTGLAGELFF.